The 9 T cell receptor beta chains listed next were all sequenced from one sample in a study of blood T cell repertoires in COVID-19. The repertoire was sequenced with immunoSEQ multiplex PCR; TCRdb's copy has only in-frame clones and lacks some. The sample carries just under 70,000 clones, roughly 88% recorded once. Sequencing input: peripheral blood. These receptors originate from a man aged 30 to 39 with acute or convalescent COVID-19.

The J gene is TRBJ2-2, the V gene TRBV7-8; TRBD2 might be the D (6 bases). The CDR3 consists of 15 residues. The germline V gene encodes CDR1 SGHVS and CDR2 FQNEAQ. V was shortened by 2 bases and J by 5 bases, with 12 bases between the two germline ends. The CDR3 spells CASSLRGSGTGELFF. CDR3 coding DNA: TGTGCCAGCAGCTTACGAGGGAGCGGGACCGGGGAGCTGTTTTTT.

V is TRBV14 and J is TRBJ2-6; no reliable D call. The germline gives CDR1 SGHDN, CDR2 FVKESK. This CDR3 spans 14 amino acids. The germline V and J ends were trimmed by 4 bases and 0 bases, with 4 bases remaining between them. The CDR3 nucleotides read TGTGCCAGCAGCCTATTCTCTGGGGCCAACGTCCTGACTTTC. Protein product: CASSLFSGANVLTF.

CDR3 coding DNA: TGCGCCAGCAGCTTGTCACTTTCCTTTGAAAACACCATATATTTT. Its protein is CASSLSLSFENTIYF. J is TRBJ1-3 and V is TRBV5-1, with D unresolved. V was shortened by 1 base and J by 6 bases, with 14 bases between the two germline ends. Germline-derived CDR1 and CDR2 are SGHRS and YFSETQ. This CDR3 has 15 amino acids. Filled out from reference TRBV5-1 and TRBJ1-3, the complete variable domain reads KAGVTQTPRYLIKTRGQQVTLSCSPISGHRSVSWYQQTPGQGLQFLFEYFSETQRNKGNFPGRFSGRQFSNSRSEMNVSTLELGDSALYLCASSLSLSFENTIYFGEGSWLTVV.

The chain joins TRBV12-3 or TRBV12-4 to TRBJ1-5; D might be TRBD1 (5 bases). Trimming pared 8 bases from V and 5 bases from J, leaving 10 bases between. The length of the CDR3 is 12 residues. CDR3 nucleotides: TGTGCCAGCTCGCCGGGGGATCAGCCCCAGCATTTT. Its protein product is CASSPGDQPQHF.

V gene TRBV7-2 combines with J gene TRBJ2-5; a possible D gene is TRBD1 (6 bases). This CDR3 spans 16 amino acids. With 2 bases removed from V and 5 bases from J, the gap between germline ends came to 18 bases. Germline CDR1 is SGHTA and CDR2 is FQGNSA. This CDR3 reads CASSLIPARGGETQYF. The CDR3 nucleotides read TGTGCCAGCAGCTTAATTCCCGCCAGGGGTGGGGAGACCCAGTACTTC.

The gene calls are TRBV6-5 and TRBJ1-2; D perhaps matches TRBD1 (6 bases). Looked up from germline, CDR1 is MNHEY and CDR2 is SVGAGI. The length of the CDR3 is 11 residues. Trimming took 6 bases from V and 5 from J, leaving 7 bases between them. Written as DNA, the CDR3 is TGTGCCAGCAGCACAGGGTATGGCTACACCTTC. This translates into CASSTGYGYTF.

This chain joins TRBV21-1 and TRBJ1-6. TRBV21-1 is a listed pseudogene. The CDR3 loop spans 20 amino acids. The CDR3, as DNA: TGTGCCAGCAGCAAAGAGGCGGAAACGAACCTTCCACCCTATAATTCACCCCTCCACTTT. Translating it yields CASSKEAETNLPPYNSPLHF.

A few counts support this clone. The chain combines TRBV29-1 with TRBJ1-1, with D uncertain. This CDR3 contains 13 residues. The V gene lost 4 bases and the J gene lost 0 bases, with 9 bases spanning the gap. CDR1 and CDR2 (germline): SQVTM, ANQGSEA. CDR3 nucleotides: TGCAGCGTTGGTAGGGAGGTGAACACTGAAGCTTTCTTT. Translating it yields CSVGREVNTEAFF. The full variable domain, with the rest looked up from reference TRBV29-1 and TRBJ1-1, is SAVISQKPSRDICQRGTSLTIQCQVDSQVTMMFWYRQQPGQSLTLIATANQGSEATYESGFVIDKFPISRPNLTFSTLTVSNMSPEDSSIYLCSVGREVNTEAFFGQGTRLTVV.

The CDR3 loop is CASSLERVARNEQFF. The CDR3 DNA reads TGTGCCAGCAGCTTGGAGCGGGTTGCGCGCAATGAGCAGTTCTTC. The chain has TRBV5-5 and TRBJ2-1; weak D call: TRBD2 (6 bases). The CDR3 spans 15 residues. Germline loops: CDR1 SGHKS, CDR2 YYEKEE (reference sequence). Trimming took 0 bases from V and 6 from J, leaving 13 bases between them. Full variable domain (outside the CDR3, taken from reference TRBV5-5 and TRBJ2-1): DAGVTQSPTHLIKTRGQQVTLRCSPISGHKSVSWYQQVLGQGPQFIFQYYEKEERGRGNFPDRFSARQFPNYSSELNVNALLLGDSALYLCASSLERVARNEQFFGPGTRLTVL.